One and the same sample provided the 22 T cell receptor beta chains below, sequenced in a study of blood T cell repertoires in COVID-19. Sequencing was performed with immunoSEQ multiplex PCR; in TCRdb, only in-frame clones are kept and a portion is missing. Here the sample spans over 200,000 clones, approximately 91% being singletons. The material sequenced was peripheral blood. Receptor source: a human donor in a cohort sampled during active COVID-19.

The chain has TRBV5-1 and TRBJ1-1; D perhaps matches TRBD1 (5 bases). In germline, CDR1 is SGHRS, CDR2 YFSETQ. The CDR3 is made up of 15 amino acids. Trimming pared 4 bases from V and 3 bases from J, leaving 16 bases between. Here the CDR3 reads CASSPPGIRDTEAFF. CDR3 sequence (DNA): TGCGCCAGCAGCCCACCAGGGATAAGGGACACTGAAGCTTTCTTT.

The CDR3 reads CASSPASGGAYEQYF. The DNA for the CDR3 is TGTGCCAGCTCACCAGCGTCGGGGGGGGCCTACGAGCAGTACTTC. This rearrangement joins TRBV18 to TRBJ2-7; the match to TRBD2 covers 8 bases. Germline V CDR1 and CDR2: KGHSH, LQKENI. The CDR3 is 15 amino acids. The V gene end was trimmed by 2 bases and the J gene end by 2 bases; junction bases not matched to a gene: 5. The variable domain in full, completed from reference TRBV18 and TRBJ2-7, reads NAGVMQNPRHLVRRRGQEARLRCSPMKGHSHVYWYRQLPEEGLKFMVYLQKENIIDESGMPKERFSAEFPKEGPSILRIQQVVRGDSAAYFCASSPASGGAYEQYFGPGTRLTVT.

This chain joins TRBV6-1 and TRBJ1-5, with D uncertain. This CDR3 is built from 16 residues. Germline V gene data show CDR1 as MNHNS and CDR2 as SASEGT. V dropped 2 bases and J dropped 7 bases, with 18 bases sitting between them. The DNA for the CDR3 is TGTGCCAGCAGTGAAATGATCGGGAACCAGCGGCAGCCCCAGCATTTT. This sequence encodes CASSEMIGNQRQPQHF.

The chain links TRBV2 to TRBJ1-2; 11 nucleotides line up with TRBD1. The CDR3 runs to 16 residues. Germline trimming cut 2 bases from V and 7 bases from J; bases unmatched to any gene: 9. Germline CDR1 and CDR2: SNHLY and FYNNEI. The CDR3: CASSEKRTGGFFGYTF. The CDR3 DNA sequence: TGTGCCAGCAGTGAAAAAAGGACAGGGGGCTTTTTTGGCTACACCTTC.

The chain links TRBV11-2 to TRBJ1-5, with no clear D. The CDR3 has 15 amino acids. Trimming left V 3 bases short and J 2 bases short, with 11 bases between. Looked up from germline, CDR1 is SGHAT and CDR2 is FQNNGV. The CDR3 DNA reads as TGTGCCAGCAGCTTGTCTCGTGAGGGCAATCAGCCCCAGCATTTT. Protein: CASSLSREGNQPQHF. The complete variable domain, with remaining parts taken from reference TRBV11-2 and TRBJ1-5, reads EAGVAQSPRYKIIEKRQSVAFWCNPISGHATLYWYQQILGQGPKLLIQFQNNGVVDDSQLPKDRFSAERLKGVDSTLKIQPAKLEDSAVYLCASSLSREGNQPQHFGDGTRLSIL.

In its sample, this clone was seen once. Other DNA variants within this sample encode the same CDR3. The rearrangement uses TRBV19 and TRBJ2-7; D is uncertain. Germline V gene lookup returns CDR1 LNHDA and CDR2 SQIVND (reference sequence). The CDR3 spans 13 residues. V lost 3 bases to trimming and J lost 0 bases, with 6 bases between them. The DNA for the CDR3 is TGTGCCAGTAGTATCGGTAGCTCCTACGAGCAGTACTTC. Amino acids: CASSIGSSYEQYF.

V and J are TRBV4-3 and TRBJ2-5; 8 bases align to TRBD1. CDR1 is LGHNA and CDR2 is YSLEER in the germline V gene. This CDR3 region has 16 residues. The V gene end was trimmed by 4 bases and the J gene end by 5 bases; junction bases not matched to a gene: 12. This CDR3 is CASSPQGQGIGETQYF. The CDR3 region has the DNA TGCGCCAGCAGCCCCCAAGGACAGGGTATAGGGGAGACCCAGTACTTC.

A single count supports this clone. The chain employs TRBV19 and TRBJ1-2, with D possibly being TRBD1 (6 bases). V was shortened by 7 bases and J by 4 bases, with 16 bases between the two germline ends. This CDR3 contains 14 residues. CDR1 LNHDA and CDR2 SQIVND come from the germline V gene (reference sequence). CDR3 coding DNA: TGTGCCAGTACCACAGACAGGTTCTCCTATGGCTACACCTTC. It codes for CASTTDRFSYGYTF.

The chain links TRBV20-1 to TRBJ2-7, with D unclear. Germline V gene sequence: CDR1 DFQATT, CDR2 SNEGSKA (reference sequence). CDR3 length equals 11 residues. Trimming shortened V by 3 bases and J by 6 bases, and 9 bases separated the two germline ends. The CDR3 DNA reads TGCAGTGCTAGGGGCAAAACCGAGCAGTACTTC. Protein sequence: CSARGKTEQYF.

The chain employs TRBV11-2 and TRBJ1-6; D call uncertain. The CDR3 extends over 13 amino acids. Looked up from germline, CDR1 is SGHAT and CDR2 is FQNNGV. Trimming left V 7 bases short and J 7 bases short, with 11 bases between. CDR3 residues: CASTPVQNSPLHF. CDR3 in DNA: TGTGCCAGCACCCCAGTCCAAAATTCACCCCTCCACTTT.

The V and J genes are TRBV5-1 and TRBJ2-5, with no clear D. CDR1 is SGHRS, CDR2 YFSETQ, per germline. Trimming took off 5 bases at V and 4 bases at J, with 18 bases between the two ends. The CDR3 contains 15 residues. CDR3 amino acids: CASRVKWAWAETQYF. DNA for the CDR3: TGCGCCAGCAGGGTTAAGTGGGCCTGGGCAGAGACCCAGTACTTC. Full variable domain (outside the CDR3, taken from reference TRBV5-1 and TRBJ2-5): KAGVTQTPRYLIKTRGQQVTLSCSPISGHRSVSWYQQTPGQGLQFLFEYFSETQRNKGNFPGRFSGRQFSNSRSEMNVSTLELGDSALYLCASRVKWAWAETQYFGPGTRLLVL.

V is TRBV4-1 and J is TRBJ1-3; no clear D. Germline V gives CDR1 MGHRA, CDR2 YSYEKL. The V end was cut by 0 bases, the J end by 0 bases, with 18 bases between. The length of the CDR3 is 19 residues. CDR3 sequence: CASSQESGRDILSGNTIYF. CDR3 bases: TGCGCCAGCAGCCAAGAGTCCGGCCGGGATATTCTCTCTGGAAACACCATATATTTT.

This clone came up a few times. The chain couples TRBV7-2 to TRBJ1-2; 8 positions agree with TRBD1. The CDR3 covers 14 residues. Germline V CDR1 and CDR2: SGHTA, FQGNSA. V was pared by 5 bases and J by 5 bases, with 7 bases of the junction left unmatched. The CDR3 loop reads CASSLQTGAYGYTF. CDR3 nucleotides: TGTGCCAGCAGCCTTCAGACAGGGGCATATGGCTACACCTTC.

The chain's CDR3 is CASSSGGAGNYGYTF. DNA of the CDR3: TGTGCCAGTTCTTCAGGGGGCGCAGGAAACTATGGCTACACCTTC. The rearrangement joins TRBV19 to TRBJ1-2; 8 nucleotides align to TRBD1. The length of the CDR3 is 15 residues. Germline V gene data show CDR1 as LNHDA and CDR2 as SQIVND (reference sequence). V shed 8 bases and J 2 bases; nucleotides not matched to a gene: 10.

The chain uses TRBV19 and TRBJ1-2; 9 bases line up with TRBD1. The V and J ends lost 3 bases and 4 bases, in that order; junction bases with no gene match: 6. From germline, CDR1 is LNHDA and CDR2 SQIVND (reference sequence). CDR3 length: 15 residues. CDR3 DNA sequence: TGTGCCAGTAGTATCGGACAGGGGAGAGCCTATGGCTACACCTTC. As protein: CASSIGQGRAYGYTF.

The J gene is TRBJ2-1, the V gene TRBV24-1, with 9 bases matching TRBD1. Trimming took 4 bases from V and 0 from J; bases not matched to a gene: 3. This CDR3 has 16 residues. Germline CDR1 is KGHDR and CDR2 is SFDVKD. As DNA, the CDR3 is TGTGCCACCAGTGACCGGACAGGGGCCTCCTACAATGAGCAGTTCTTC. It is translated as CATSDRTGASYNEQFF.

V is TRBV5-8 and J is TRBJ1-5; 7 nucleotides align to TRBD1. The trim removed 0 bases at V and 5 bases at J, leaving 5 bases unmatched. In germline, CDR1 is SGHTS, CDR2 YDEGEE. The CDR3 is made up of 15 amino acids. Here the CDR3 reads CASSLATGAHQPQHF. The DNA of the CDR3 is TGTGCCAGCAGCTTGGCAACAGGGGCTCATCAGCCCCAGCATTTT. Supplemented by reference TRBV5-8 and TRBJ1-5, the full variable domain reads EAGVTQSPTHLIKTRGQQATLRCSPISGHTSVYWYQQALGLGLQFLLWYDEGEERNRGNFPPRFSGRQFPNYSSELNVNALELEDSALYLCASSLATGAHQPQHFGDGTRLSIL.

V and J are TRBV24-1 and TRBJ1-5, with D tentatively TRBD1 (5 bases). Trimming removed 2 bases from V and 7 bases from J, with 11 bases in between. Germline CDR1 reads KGHDR; CDR2 reads SFDVKD. CDR3 length: 14 amino acids. The CDR3 loop is CATSDSRVGQPQHF. The CDR3 DNA follows: TGTGCCACCAGTGATTCCAGGGTGGGCCAGCCCCAGCATTTT.

This clone was seen a few times. The chain couples TRBV28 to TRBJ1-2; 8 bases match TRBD1. Germline V gene lookup returns CDR1 MDHEN and CDR2 SYDVKM. The CDR3 has 13 amino acids. V lost 6 bases, J lost 5 bases, and 5 bases stayed unmatched. CDR3 residues: CASSRGQGYGYTF. The CDR3, as DNA: TGTGCCAGCAGCCGTGGACAGGGATATGGCTACACCTTC.

The chain has TRBV2 and TRBJ1-1, with D possibly TRBD1 on 6 matching bases. Germline V gene sequence: CDR1 SNHLY, CDR2 FYNNEI. Trimming shortened V by 7 bases and J by 7 bases, and 19 bases separated the two germline ends. CDR3 length: 14 amino acids. CDR3 nucleotides: TGTGCCAGCAAATCACAGGGCCACAACCTTGAAGCTTTCTTT. It translates to CASKSQGHNLEAFF.

This chain links TRBV27 with TRBJ1-3; perhaps TRBD1 as D (6 bases). This CDR3 is 15 amino acids long. Trimming took off 6 bases at V and 0 bases at J, with 12 bases between the two ends. The germline CDR1 and CDR2 sequences are MNHEY and SMNVEV (reference sequence). CDR3 in amino acids: CASSRQAYSGNTIYF. In DNA, the CDR3 is TGTGCCAGCAGCCGACAGGCCTACTCTGGAAACACCATATATTTT.

This chain connects TRBV27 to TRBJ2-3; TRBD1 matches at 8 bases. Unmatched junction bases numbered 5, after V lost 5 bases and J lost 1 base. CDR3 length equals 15 residues. Germline CDR1 MNHEY, CDR2 SMNVEV (reference sequence). CDR3 residues: CASSPRTGRTDTQYF. Here the CDR3 DNA reads TGTGCCAGCAGTCCTAGGACAGGGCGCACAGATACGCAGTATTTT.